These T cell receptor beta chains were read from a single sample in a study of T cell changes during pregnancy in multiple sclerosis. Libraries were prepared by immunoSEQ multiplex PCR; TCRdb keeps only in-frame clonotypes and omits some of them. Of 75,000 to 95,000 clones detected, under 95% appear once; the ten largest clones hold around 0.93%. The sample here was peripheral blood, taken before pregnancy. These receptors were obtained from a female donor with multiple sclerosis, enrolled in a pregnancy study. CDR3s include the opening cysteine and the closing phenylalanine or tryptophan. The D gene is left open where the match is weak. Clone sizes are given selectively: once, few, many, or a class where the clone is expanded.

CASRSRDRVNQPQHF,TGTGCCAGCAGGAGCCGGGACAGGGTCAATCAGCCCCAGCATTTT,TRBJ1-5,-,15,TRBD1,TRBV28
CASSSPTDPEAFF,TGTGCCAGTAGTTCCCCTACAGATCCTGAAGCTTTCTTT,TRBJ1-1,-,13,-,TRBV19
CASSLGGVGTEAFF,TGCGCCAGCAGCTTAGGAGGGGTGGGCACTGAAGCTTTCTTT,TRBJ1-1,-,14,-,TRBV5-1
CASSRDRGYEQYF,TGTGCCAGCAGTCGGGACAGGGGCTACGAGCAGTACTTC,TRBJ2-7,-,13,TRBD1,TRBV28
CASSAIGGGGRETQYF,TGTGCCAGCAGCGCCATAGGAGGCGGGGGGCGCGAGACCCAGTACTTC,TRBJ2-5,-,16,TRBD2,TRBV9
CASSWDPSGTSGGTTDTQYF,TGCGCCAGCAGCTGGGACCCCTCCGGGACTAGCGGGGGGACCACAGATACGCAGTATTTT,TRBJ2-3,-,20,TRBD2,TRBV5-1
CASQGGATDTQYF,TGTGCCAGCCAAGGGGGAGCCACAGATACGCAGTATTTT,TRBJ2-3,-,13,-,TRBV19
CASSPIGQNYGYTF,TGTGCCAGCAGTCCCATAGGACAGAACTATGGCTACACCTTC,TRBJ1-2,-,14,-,TRBV27
CASSIGTGGRELFF,TGTGCCAGCTCTATCGGGACAGGGGGCCGGGAGCTGTTTTTT,TRBJ2-2,-,14,TRBD1,TRBV5-6
CASSLVAAGNTIYF,TGCGCCAGCAGCTTGGTAGCAGCCGGAAACACCATATATTTT,TRBJ1-3,-,14,-,TRBV5-1
CAISESGGSYGYTF,TGTGCCATCAGTGAGTCGGGAGGGAGCTATGGCTACACCTTC,TRBJ1-2,-,14,-,TRBV10-3
CASSDAEGYGYTF,TGCGCCAGCAGTGACGCCGAGGGCTATGGCTACACCTTC,TRBJ1-2,-,13,-,TRBV10-2
CSARHRDSWFF,TGCAGTGCTAGACACCGGGACTCCTGGTTCTTC,TRBJ2-1,-,11,-,TRBV20-1
CASSYFGLPSDTQYF,TGTGCCAGCAGTTACTTTGGACTCCCATCGGATACGCAGTATTTT,TRBJ2-3,-,15,-,TRBV6-5
CAWSVRQGTDTQYF,TGTGCCTGGAGTGTAAGACAGGGCACAGATACGCAGTATTTT,TRBJ2-3,-,14,-,TRBV30
CASSSDRGTSGYTF,TGTGCCAGCAGTTCGGACAGGGGAACCTCAGGCTACACCTTC,TRBJ1-2,once,14,TRBD1,TRBV2
CASSSVAANEQYF,TGTGCCAGCAGCTCAGTCGCGGCAAACGAGCAGTACTTC,TRBJ2-7,-,13,-,TRBV11-1
CASSIWEVGNQPQHF,TGTGCCAGTAGTATCTGGGAGGTCGGCAATCAGCCCCAGCATTTT,TRBJ1-5,-,15,-,TRBV19
CAISVDRSTNEKLFF,TGTGCCATCAGTGTAGACAGGTCGACTAATGAAAAACTGTTTTTT,TRBJ1-4,-,15,-,TRBV10-3
CASSLAETQYF,TGTGCCAGCAGTTTAGCGGAGACCCAGTACTTC,TRBJ2-5,-,11,-,TRBV27
CASSLARATGTPTYEQYF,TGTGCCAGCAGCTTAGCAAGGGCCACAGGAACCCCTACTTACGAGCAGTACTTC,TRBJ2-7,-,18,-,TRBV11-1
CASIKREGYNEQFF,TGCGCCAGCATTAAACGGGAGGGATACAATGAGCAGTTCTTC,TRBJ2-1,-,14,TRBD2,TRBV23-1
CASSEGGRRRDF,TGTGCCAGCAGTGAAGGGGGCAGGCGCCGGGACTTC,TRBJ2-7,-,12,-,TRBV2
CASSFASTYEQYF,TGCGCCAGCAGCTTTGCCAGTACCTACGAGCAGTACTTC,TRBJ2-7,-,13,-,TRBV5-1
CASSERDSSYEQYF,TGTGCCAGCAGTGAGCGGGACAGCTCCTACGAGCAGTACTTC,TRBJ2-7,-,14,-,TRBV2
CASTLSKNRVSYNEQFF,TGCGCCAGCACCCTCTCAAAAAACAGGGTCTCCTACAATGAGCAGTTCTTC,TRBJ2-1,-,17,-,TRBV5-1
CASSQFSSGSSFNEQFF,TGCGCCAGCAGCCAATTCAGCAGCGGGAGCAGTTTCAATGAGCAGTTCTTC,TRBJ2-1,-,17,TRBD2,TRBV4-1
CASSQTGGVDTEAFF,TGCGCCAGCAGCCAAACAGGGGGGGTTGACACTGAAGCTTTCTTT,TRBJ1-1,-,15,TRBD1,TRBV4-1
CASSGGQGSTGELFF,TGTGCCAGCAGCGGGGGACAGGGGAGCACCGGGGAGCTGTTTTTT,TRBJ2-2,few,15,TRBD1,TRBV5-4
CASSLQGGGEGEQYF,TGCGCCAGCAGCTTGCAGGGAGGTGGGGAAGGCGAGCAGTACTTC,TRBJ2-7,-,15,-,TRBV5-1
CASSQDRGQPQHF,TGCGCCAGCAGCCAAGACAGGGGTCAGCCCCAGCATTTT,TRBJ1-5,-,13,-,TRBV4-1
CASRIQGQGTGELFF,TGTGCCAGCAGGATACAGGGGCAAGGCACCGGGGAGCTGTTTTTT,TRBJ2-2,-,15,TRBD1,TRBV7-3
CASSVTGTQETQYF,TGTGCCAGCAGCGTCACAGGAACCCAAGAGACCCAGTACTTC,TRBJ2-5,-,14,-,TRBV9
CASSLGGSPVYGYTF,TGTGCCAGCAGTTTGGGAGGGAGCCCCGTCTATGGCTACACCTTC,TRBJ1-2,-,15,-,TRBV28